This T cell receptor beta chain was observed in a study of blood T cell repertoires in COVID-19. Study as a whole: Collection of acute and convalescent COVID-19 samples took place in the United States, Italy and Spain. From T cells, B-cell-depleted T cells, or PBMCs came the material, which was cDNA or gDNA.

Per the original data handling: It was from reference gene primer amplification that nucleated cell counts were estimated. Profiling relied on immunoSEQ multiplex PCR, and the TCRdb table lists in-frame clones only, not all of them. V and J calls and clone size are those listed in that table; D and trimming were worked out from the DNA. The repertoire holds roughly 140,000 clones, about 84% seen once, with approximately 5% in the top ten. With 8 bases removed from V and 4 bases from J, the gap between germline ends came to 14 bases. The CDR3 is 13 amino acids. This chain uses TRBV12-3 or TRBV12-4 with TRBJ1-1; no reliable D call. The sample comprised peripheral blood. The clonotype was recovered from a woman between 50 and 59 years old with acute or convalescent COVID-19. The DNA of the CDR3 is TGTGCCAGCTCGCTTGGTGAGGCCACTGAAGCTTTCTTT. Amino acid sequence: CASSLGEATEAFF.